A single sample gave rise to the 23 T cell receptor beta chains below, sequenced in a study of blood T cell repertoires in COVID-19. Using immunoSEQ multiplex PCR, the repertoire was profiled, and TCRdb retains in-frame clones only, with some absent. The repertoire holds some 100,000 clones, with less than 85% as singletons. Sequencing was done on a sample of peripheral blood. The receptors were gathered from a man between 65 and 85 years old with COVID-19, enrolled during active disease.

The chain combines TRBV28 with TRBJ2-1; the match to TRBD2 covers 13 bases. V was pared by 5 bases and J by 9 bases, with 7 bases of the junction left unmatched. The CDR3 spans 15 residues. CDR1 is MDHEN and CDR2 is SYDVKM in the germline V gene. The CDR3 DNA reads TGTGCCAGCAGTCGGACTAGCGGGAGTATTGGTGAGCAGTTCTTC. Encoded protein: CASSRTSGSIGEQFF.

This clone occurred once. The chain employs TRBV3-1 (or the pseudogene TRBV3-2) and TRBJ2-6; a possible D gene is TRBD1 (7 bases). The germline V gene has CDR1 LGHDT and CDR2 YNNKEL (reference sequence). V lost 4 bases, J lost 4 bases, and 14 bases lay in between. The CDR3 is made up of 16 amino acids. The CDR3 DNA is TGTGCCAGCAGCCGAGGAGGGGGCGCCGGGGCCAACGTCCTGACTTTC. This gives the protein CASSRGGGAGANVLTF.

The chain uses TRBV6-5 and TRBJ2-3; 7 bases agree with TRBD1. Germline CDR1 reads MNHEY; CDR2 reads SVGAGI. V was pared by 6 bases and J by 2 bases, with 2 bases of the junction left unmatched. The CDR3 runs 13 residues. CDR3 region: CASRQGYTDTQYF. DNA of the CDR3: TGTGCCAGCAGACAGGGGTACACAGATACGCAGTATTTT.

The chain uses TRBV5-1 and TRBJ2-5; D is perhaps TRBD2 (5 bases). CDR3 length equals 14 residues. Germline CDR1 reads SGHRS; CDR2 reads YFSETQ. V was trimmed by 0 bases and J by 4 bases, leaving 10 bases between them. CDR3 nucleotides: TGCGCCAGCAGCTTGGGGCTGGCGGGAGAGACCCAGTACTTC. Encoded protein: CASSLGLAGETQYF.

The chain carries TRBV6-1 and TRBJ1-2; D unclear. The CDR3 has 15 amino acids. Deletions cut 5 bases from V and 0 bases from J, with 13 bases between. Germline V lookup: CDR1 MNHNS, CDR2 SASEGT. CDR3: CASSPSGVSNYGYTF. Here the CDR3 DNA reads TGTGCCAGCAGTCCGTCCGGGGTATCTAACTATGGCTACACCTTC.

V and J are TRBV11-2 and TRBJ2-4, with D perhaps matching TRBD1 (6 bases). Germline assignment: CDR1 SGHAT and CDR2 FQNNGV. The V end was cut by 2 bases, the J end by 5 bases, with 13 bases between. The CDR3 has 15 residues. CDR3 sequence: CASSLWAGAENIQYF. The CDR3 coding sequence is TGTGCCAGCAGCTTATGGGCAGGGGCAGAAAACATTCAGTACTTC. The whole variable domain, filled in from reference TRBV11-2 and TRBJ2-4, reads EAGVAQSPRYKIIEKRQSVAFWCNPISGHATLYWYQQILGQGPKLLIQFQNNGVVDDSQLPKDRFSAERLKGVDSTLKIQPAKLEDSAVYLCASSLWAGAENIQYFGAGTRLSVL.

This chain joins TRBV3-1 (or the pseudogene TRBV3-2) and TRBJ2-1, with D possibly matching TRBD2 (6 bases). The CDR3 contains 12 residues. The V and J ends lost 3 bases and 9 bases respectively, with 9 bases between them. Germline V CDR1 and CDR2: LGHDT, YNNKEL (reference sequence). CDR3 loop: CASSHRESEQFF. The CDR3 region has the DNA TGTGCCAGCAGCCACCGGGAGTCTGAGCAGTTCTTC.

This sequence joins TRBV5-1 and TRBJ1-5; possibly TRBD1 for D (6 bases). The V end was cut by 4 bases, the J end by 1 base, with 9 bases between. CDR1 and CDR2 (germline): SGHRS, YFSETQ. This CDR3 has 14 residues. The CDR3 here is CASSPGDSNQPQHF. Here the CDR3 DNA reads TGCGCCAGCAGCCCAGGGGACAGCAATCAGCCCCAGCATTTT.

This clone occurred once. This chain joins TRBV3-1 (or the pseudogene TRBV3-2) and TRBJ2-2, with 7 bases that match TRBD2. Germline CDR1 reads LGHDT; CDR2 reads YNNKEL (reference sequence). This CDR3 contains 18 residues. Trimming at V came to 1 base and at J to 7 bases, leaving 15 bases not matched to a gene. CDR3 residues: CASSQGPAGLALNGELFF. The CDR3 DNA follows: TGTGCCAGCAGCCAAGGGCCAGCGGGGCTAGCCTTGAACGGGGAGCTGTTTTTT.

CDR3 bases: TGTGCCATCAGTATCCCGGACAGCCTCAATCAGCCCCAGCATTTT. Protein product: CAISIPDSLNQPQHF. The gene calls are TRBV10-3 and TRBJ1-5, with D possibly being TRBD1 (6 bases). There are 15 residues in the CDR3. Germline V CDR1 and CDR2: ENHRY, SYGVKD. V was clipped by 5 bases and J by 3 bases, with 14 bases between them.

This clone was seen only a few times. The chain couples TRBV3-1 (or the pseudogene TRBV3-2) to TRBJ1-6; 8 bases fit TRBD1. CDR3 length equals 16 residues. CDR1 is LGHDT and CDR2 is YNNKEL in the germline V gene (reference sequence). Trimming at V came to 2 bases and at J to 3 bases, leaving 3 bases not matched to a gene. CDR3 sequence (DNA): TGTGCCAGCAGCCAAACAGGGGGAAACTATAATTCACCCCTCCACTTT. It encodes CASSQTGGNYNSPLHF.

The chain links TRBV6-4 to TRBJ2-7; 7 bases map to TRBD2. There are 15 residues in the CDR3. Germline assignment: CDR1 MRHNA and CDR2 SNTAGT. Unmatched junction bases numbered 10, after V lost 6 bases and J lost 2 bases. The CDR3 loop reads CASRGLAVAPYEQYF. CDR3 nucleotide sequence: TGTGCCAGCAGGGGCCTAGCGGTCGCCCCCTACGAGCAGTACTTC.

V is TRBV13 and J is TRBJ2-1; 12 positions match TRBD2. The J segment lost 8 bases and the V segment lost 4 bases, leaving 24 bases of the junction unmatched. Per the germline V gene, CDR1 is PRHDT and CDR2 is FYEKMQ (reference sequence). The CDR3 extends over 21 amino acids. CDR3 DNA: TGTGCCAGCAGCTCCCTTAGTAGGGGGGGCCAGACTAGCGGGAGTACAGATGAGCAGTTCTTC. This sequence encodes CASSSLSRGGQTSGSTDEQFF.

The V and J genes are TRBV5-1 and TRBJ2-5, with D perhaps TRBD1 (6 bases). CDR3 size: 15 residues. Trimming removed 4 bases at V and 2 bases at J, with 15 bases between. Germline V gene data show CDR1 as SGHRS and CDR2 as YFSETQ. The CDR3: CASSRVGDIQETQYF. As DNA, the CDR3 is TGCGCCAGCAGCCGCGTCGGGGACATTCAAGAGACCCAGTACTTC.

There are many counts of this clone. V and J are TRBV9 and TRBJ1-5; D unclear. The CDR3 covers 15 residues. Per germline, CDR1 SGDLS and CDR2 YYNGEE. The V and J ends lost 0 bases and 1 base respectively, with 8 bases between them. CDR3 bases: TGTGCCAGCAGCGTAGGGGTGGGCAGCAATCAGCCCCAGCATTTT. Its protein product is CASSVGVGSNQPQHF.

The chain joins TRBV18 to TRBJ2-1; 7 bases align to TRBD2. Germline V gene sequence: CDR1 KGHSH, CDR2 LQKENI. This CDR3 comprises 15 residues. V shed 6 bases, J shed 4 bases, and the junction held 9 bases outside the gene matches. CDR3 amino acids: CASSPGTTSYNEQFF. The CDR3, as DNA: TGTGCCAGCTCTCCCGGGACTACCTCTTACAATGAGCAGTTCTTC.

The chain links TRBV2 to TRBJ2-3; TRBD1 matches at 12 bases. The CDR3 has 13 residues. Per germline, CDR1 SNHLY and CDR2 FYNNEI. J was trimmed by 4 bases and V by 10 bases; bases with no gene match: 3. The CDR3 DNA sequence: TGTGCCACCGGGACAGGGGGCGCAGATACGCAGTATTTT. Its protein is CATGTGGADTQYF.

The rearrangement links TRBV9 to TRBJ2-5, with TRBD2 as a possible D gene (5 bases). Trimming took 4 bases from V and 5 from J, leaving 6 bases between them. Germline CDR1 reads SGDLS; CDR2 reads YYNGEE. The CDR3 sequence is 11 residues long. The CDR3, as DNA: TGTGCCAGCAGCAGGGAGGAGACCCAGTACTTC. Residues: CASSREETQYF.

There are a few counts of this clone. The chain recombines TRBV9 with TRBJ2-2; D is uncertain. The germline V gene encodes CDR1 SGDLS and CDR2 YYNGEE. Trimming pared 0 bases from V and 6 bases from J, leaving 6 bases between. CDR3 length: 13 residues. CDR3 coding DNA: TGTGCCAGCAGCGTAGTCTTCGCCGGGGAGCTGTTTTTT. As protein: CASSVVFAGELFF.

The J gene is TRBJ2-2, the V gene TRBV12-5, with D hard to call. The CDR3 loop spans 13 amino acids. The V end was cut by 4 bases, the J end by 5 bases, with 8 bases between. Germline CDR1 is LGHNT and CDR2 is FRNRAP. CDR3 nucleotide sequence: TGTGCTAGTGGTTATGAGGTTACCGGGGAGCTGTTTTTT. Protein: CASGYEVTGELFF.

The rearrangement joins TRBV18 to TRBJ1-5, with 7 bases lining up with TRBD1. J gave up 5 bases and V 3 bases, and 4 bases lay outside the gene matches. CDR1 and CDR2 from the germline V gene are KGHSH and LQKENI. The CDR3 extends over 14 amino acids. The CDR3 nucleotides read TGTGCCAGCTCACCGACAGGGTCCGATCAGCCCCAGCATTTT. Its translation: CASSPTGSDQPQHF.

This clone was found a few times. The V call is TRBV2, the J call TRBJ1-1; D gene unclear. Germline V lookup: CDR1 SNHLY, CDR2 FYNNEI. Trimming shortened V by 5 bases and J by 5 bases, and 9 bases separated the two germline ends. The CDR3 is made up of 12 amino acids. In DNA, the CDR3 is TGTGCCAGCAGTCTGTGGGCGACTGAAGCTTTCTTT. Its protein product is CASSLWATEAFF.

This clone is judged medium-sized. The V gene is TRBV5-4, the J gene TRBJ2-7; D is unresolved. Germline V gene lookup returns CDR1 SGHNT and CDR2 YYREEE (reference sequence). With 0 bases removed from V and 5 bases from J, the gap between germline ends came to 12 bases. This CDR3 region has 14 residues. This chain's CDR3 is CASSLEPRSDEQYF. The CDR3 nucleotides read TGTGCCAGCAGCTTGGAACCCCGGTCTGACGAGCAGTACTTC.